This T cell receptor beta chain originates from a study of cytomegalovirus exposure and HLA in healthy donors. Study conclusions and caveats: Follow-up analysis later connected one missense variant in DCLRE1C with trimming of TCR beta V- and J-genes. Reportedly, cytomegalovirus status was diagnosed with high sensitivity and specificity. Associated with HLA alleles at 0.05 false discovery rate in a later analysis were 17,000 or so TCR beta sequences.

Of note for this clone: What it binds is unknown.

The PCR employed 60 Vbeta primers together with 13 Jbeta primers. Only in-frame clones appear in the TCRdb table, and some are missing; sequencing was by immunoSEQ multiplex PCR. The table shows roughly 170,000 clones, with approximately 80% occurring only once. The trim removed 8 bases at V and 4 bases at J, leaving 5 bases unmatched. CDR3 length: 14 residues. In germline, CDR1 is SGHTA, CDR2 FQGNSA. The rearrangement uses TRBV7-2 and TRBJ2-5; 12 bases are a match to TRBD2. The receptor's source is a woman aged 30 to 39 in good health and CMV-seronegative. The sequenced sample consisted of PBMCs. CDR3 residues: CASGGGLAGETQYF. As DNA, the CDR3 is TGTGCCAGCGGGGGGGGACTAGCGGGAGAGACCCAGTACTTC. Full variable domain (missing parts from reference TRBV7-2 and TRBJ2-5): GAGVSQSPSNKVTEKGKDVELRCDPISGHTALYWYRQSLGQGLEFLIYFQGNSAPDKSGLPSDRFSAERTGGSVSTLTIQRTQQEDSAVYLCASGGGLAGETQYFGPGTRLLVL.